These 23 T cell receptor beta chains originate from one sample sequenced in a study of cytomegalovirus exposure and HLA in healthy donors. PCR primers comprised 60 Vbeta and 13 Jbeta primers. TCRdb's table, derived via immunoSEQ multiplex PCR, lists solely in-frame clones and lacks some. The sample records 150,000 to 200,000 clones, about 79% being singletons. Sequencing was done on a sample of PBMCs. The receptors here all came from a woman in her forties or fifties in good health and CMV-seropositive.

CDR3 amino acids: CASETGRSTEAFF. CDR3 in DNA: TGTGCCAGCGAGACAGGTCGAAGCACTGAAGCTTTCTTT. This chain uses TRBV2 with TRBJ1-1, with D tentatively TRBD1 (6 bases). This CDR3 comprises 13 residues. Germline V gene lookup returns CDR1 SNHLY and CDR2 FYNNEI. The V and J ends lost 8 bases and 4 bases respectively, with 14 bases between them.

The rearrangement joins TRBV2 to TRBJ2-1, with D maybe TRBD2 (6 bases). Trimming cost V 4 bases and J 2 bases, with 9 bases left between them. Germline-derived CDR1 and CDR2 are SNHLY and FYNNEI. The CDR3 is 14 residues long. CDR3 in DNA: TGTGCCAGCAGTGTGGGACTGCCCTACAATGAGCAGTTCTTC. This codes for CASSVGLPYNEQFF.

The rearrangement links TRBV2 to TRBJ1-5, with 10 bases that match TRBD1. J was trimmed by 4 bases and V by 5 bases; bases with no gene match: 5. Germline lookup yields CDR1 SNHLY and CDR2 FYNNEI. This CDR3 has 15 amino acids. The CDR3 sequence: CASSPDRGPNQPQHF. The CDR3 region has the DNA TGTGCCAGCAGTCCCGACAGGGGGCCGAATCAGCCCCAGCATTTT.

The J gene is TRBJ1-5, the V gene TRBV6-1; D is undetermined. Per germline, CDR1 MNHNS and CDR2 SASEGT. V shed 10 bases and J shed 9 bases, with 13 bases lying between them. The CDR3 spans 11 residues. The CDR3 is CATREAGPQHF. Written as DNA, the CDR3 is TGTGCCACCCGGGAGGCAGGGCCCCAGCATTTT.

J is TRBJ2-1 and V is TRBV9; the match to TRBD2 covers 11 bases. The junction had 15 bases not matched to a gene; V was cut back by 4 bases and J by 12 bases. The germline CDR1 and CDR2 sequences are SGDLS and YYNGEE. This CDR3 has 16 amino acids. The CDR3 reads CASSPASSGGPRGQFF. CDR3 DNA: TGTGCCAGCAGCCCGGCTTCTAGCGGGGGGCCGAGGGGGCAGTTCTTC.

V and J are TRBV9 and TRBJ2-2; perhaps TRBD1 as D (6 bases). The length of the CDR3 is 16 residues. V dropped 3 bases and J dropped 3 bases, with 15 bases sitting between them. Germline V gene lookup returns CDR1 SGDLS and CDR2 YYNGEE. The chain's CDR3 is CASSAQGLPYTGELFF. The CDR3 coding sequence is TGTGCCAGCAGCGCCCAGGGGCTACCCTACACCGGGGAGCTGTTTTTT.

DNA of the CDR3: TGCGCCAGCAGCTTGATCGACAGGATAAATTCACCCCTCCACTTT. Protein product: CASSLIDRINSPLHF. The V gene is TRBV5-1, the J gene TRBJ1-6; perhaps TRBD1 as D (6 bases). Deletions cut 1 base from V and 7 bases from J, with 12 bases between. The V gene's germline CDR1 is SGHRS and CDR2 YFSETQ. The CDR3 length is 15 residues.

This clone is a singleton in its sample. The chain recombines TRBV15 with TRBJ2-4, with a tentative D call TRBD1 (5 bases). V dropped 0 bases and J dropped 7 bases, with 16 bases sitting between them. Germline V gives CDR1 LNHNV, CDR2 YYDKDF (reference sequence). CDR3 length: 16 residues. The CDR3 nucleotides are TGTGCCACCAGCAGAGATCAGCTAGGGGCGGTGAACATTCAGTACTTC. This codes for CATSRDQLGAVNIQYF.

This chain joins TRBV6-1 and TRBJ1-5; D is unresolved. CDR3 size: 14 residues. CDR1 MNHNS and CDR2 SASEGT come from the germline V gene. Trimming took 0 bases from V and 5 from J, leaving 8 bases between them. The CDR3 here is CASSEAGYDQPQHF. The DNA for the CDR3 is TGTGCCAGCAGTGAAGCGGGCTATGATCAGCCCCAGCATTTT.

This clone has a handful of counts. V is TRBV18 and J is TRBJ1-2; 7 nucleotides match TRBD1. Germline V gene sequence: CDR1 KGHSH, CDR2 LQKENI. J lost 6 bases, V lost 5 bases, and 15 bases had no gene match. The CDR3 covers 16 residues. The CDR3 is CASSAFRDSASNGYTF. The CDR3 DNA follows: TGTGCCAGCTCAGCGTTCCGGGACAGTGCGTCCAATGGCTACACCTTC. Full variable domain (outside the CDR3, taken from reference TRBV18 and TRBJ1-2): NAGVMQNPRHLVRRRGQEARLRCSPMKGHSHVYWYRQLPEEGLKFMVYLQKENIIDESGMPKERFSAEFPKEGPSILRIQQVVRGDSAAYFCASSAFRDSASNGYTFGSGTRLTVV.

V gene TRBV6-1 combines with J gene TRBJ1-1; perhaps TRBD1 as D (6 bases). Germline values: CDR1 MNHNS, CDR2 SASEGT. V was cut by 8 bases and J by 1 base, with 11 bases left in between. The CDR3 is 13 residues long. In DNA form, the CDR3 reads TGTGCCAGCGCGACAGGACAGAACACTGAAGCTTTCTTT. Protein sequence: CASATGQNTEAFF.

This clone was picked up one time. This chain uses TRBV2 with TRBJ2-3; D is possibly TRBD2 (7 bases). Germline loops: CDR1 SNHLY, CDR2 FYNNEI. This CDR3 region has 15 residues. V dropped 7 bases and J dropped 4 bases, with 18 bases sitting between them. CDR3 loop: CASTLGGPRSDTQYF. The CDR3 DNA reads TGTGCCAGCACCCTGGGGGGGCCCCGATCAGATACGCAGTATTTT.

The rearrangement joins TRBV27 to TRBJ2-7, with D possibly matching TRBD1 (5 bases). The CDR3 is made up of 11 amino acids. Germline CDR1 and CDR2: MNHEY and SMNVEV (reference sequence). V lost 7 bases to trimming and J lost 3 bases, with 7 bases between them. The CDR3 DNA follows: TGTGCCAGCAAGGGGAACTACGAGCAGTACTTC. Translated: CASKGNYEQYF.

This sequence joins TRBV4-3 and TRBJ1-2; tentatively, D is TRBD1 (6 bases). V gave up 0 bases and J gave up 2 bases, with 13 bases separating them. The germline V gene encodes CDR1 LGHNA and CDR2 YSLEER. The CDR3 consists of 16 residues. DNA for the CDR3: TGCGCCAGCAGCCAAGAGTCACAGGGTCCAAACTATGGCTACACCTTC. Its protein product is CASSQESQGPNYGYTF.

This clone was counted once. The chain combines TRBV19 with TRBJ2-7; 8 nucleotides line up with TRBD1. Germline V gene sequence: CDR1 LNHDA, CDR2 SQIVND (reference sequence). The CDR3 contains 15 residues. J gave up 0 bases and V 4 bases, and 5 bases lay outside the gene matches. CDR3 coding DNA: TGTGCCAGTAGTACAGGGGGCGCAAACTCCTACGAGCAGTACTTC. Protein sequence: CASSTGGANSYEQYF.

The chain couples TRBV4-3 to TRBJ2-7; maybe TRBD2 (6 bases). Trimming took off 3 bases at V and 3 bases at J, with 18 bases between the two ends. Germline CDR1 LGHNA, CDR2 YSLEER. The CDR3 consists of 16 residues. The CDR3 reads CASSQFLGGSDYEQYF. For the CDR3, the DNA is TGCGCCAGCAGCCAGTTCTTAGGAGGGTCGGACTACGAGCAGTACTTC.

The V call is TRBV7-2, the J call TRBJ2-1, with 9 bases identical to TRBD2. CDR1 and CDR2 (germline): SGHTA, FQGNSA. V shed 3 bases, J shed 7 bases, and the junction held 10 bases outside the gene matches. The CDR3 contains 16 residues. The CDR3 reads CASSFAGGLRGNEQFF. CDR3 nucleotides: TGTGCCAGCAGCTTTGCGGGGGGGCTCAGGGGGAATGAGCAGTTCTTC.

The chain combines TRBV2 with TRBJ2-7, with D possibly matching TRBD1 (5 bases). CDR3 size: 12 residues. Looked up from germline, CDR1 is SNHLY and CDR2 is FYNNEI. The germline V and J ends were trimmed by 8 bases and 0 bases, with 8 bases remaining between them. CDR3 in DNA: TGTGCCAGCGGACAAAACTCCTACGAGCAGTACTTC. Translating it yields CASGQNSYEQYF.

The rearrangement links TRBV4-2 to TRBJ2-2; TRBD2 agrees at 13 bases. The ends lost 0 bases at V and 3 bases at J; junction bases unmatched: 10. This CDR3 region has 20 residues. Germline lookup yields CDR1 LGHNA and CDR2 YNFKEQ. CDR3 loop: CASSQDPRGGLAGDTGELFF. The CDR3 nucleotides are TGTGCCAGCAGCCAAGATCCCCGTGGTGGACTAGCGGGAGACACCGGGGAGCTGTTTTTT.

Written as DNA, the CDR3 is TGTGCCAGCAAAACGGACAGGGGAGCCTACAATGAGCAGTTCTTC. Amino acids: CASKTDRGAYNEQFF. The gene calls are TRBV7-9 and TRBJ2-1; 9 bases are a match to TRBD1. Trimming at V came to 7 bases and at J to 2 bases, leaving 6 bases not matched to a gene. CDR3 size: 15 residues. CDR1 and CDR2 from the germline V gene are SEHNR and FQNEAQ (reference sequence).

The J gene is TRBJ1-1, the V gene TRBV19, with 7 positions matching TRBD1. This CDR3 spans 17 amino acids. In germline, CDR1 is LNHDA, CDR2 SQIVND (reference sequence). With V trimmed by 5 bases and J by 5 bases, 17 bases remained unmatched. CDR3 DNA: TGTGCCAGTAGTTCCCCGCCGGGACAGAGCGATGGTACTGAAGCTTTCTTT. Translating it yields CASSSPPGQSDGTEAFF.

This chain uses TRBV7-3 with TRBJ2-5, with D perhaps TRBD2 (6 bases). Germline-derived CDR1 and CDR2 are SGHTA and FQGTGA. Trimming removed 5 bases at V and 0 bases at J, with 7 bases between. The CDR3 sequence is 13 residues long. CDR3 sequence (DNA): TGTGCCAGCAGCCGGGGGAACCAAGAGACCCAGTACTTC. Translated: CASSRGNQETQYF.

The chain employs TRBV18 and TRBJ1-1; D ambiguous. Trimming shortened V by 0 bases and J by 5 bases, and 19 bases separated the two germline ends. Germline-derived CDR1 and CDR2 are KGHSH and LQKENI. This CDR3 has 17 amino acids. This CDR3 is CASSPPNSATLGTEAFF. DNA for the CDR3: TGTGCCAGCTCACCACCAAATTCGGCGACGCTAGGAACTGAAGCTTTCTTT.